This is a list of T cell receptor beta chains from one sample in a study of monozygotic twins with inflammatory bowel disease. TCRdb reprocessed the 5' RACE reads, with one entry per CDR3 protein and no DNA. Listed are more than 100,000 distinct CDR3 sequences; approximately 2% falls within the top ten. The source material was blood. These receptor sequences come from a human donor with ulcerative colitis or Crohn's disease, or a healthy co-twin of an affected twin (not recorded which). Both conserved end residues are part of each CDR3. Each record gives: J gene, CDR3 length, V gene, CDR3 protein.

J gene: TRBJ2-2; CDR3 length: 13; V gene: TRBV20-1; CDR3 protein: CSARERATGELFF
J gene: TRBJ2-3; CDR3 length: 18; V gene: TRBV20-1; CDR3 protein: CSARDLRTSGGRSDTQYF
J gene: TRBJ1-6; CDR3 length: 15; V gene: TRBV7-9; CDR3 protein: CASSPGQGAGSPLHF
J gene: TRBJ2-3; CDR3 length: 15; V gene: TRBV24-1; CDR3 protein: CATSASPIPTDTQYF
J gene: TRBJ2-2; CDR3 length: 15; V gene: TRBV4-3; CDR3 protein: CASSPRRQNTGELFF
J gene: TRBJ2-7; CDR3 length: 15; V gene: TRBV6-2/TRBV6-3; CDR3 protein: CASRPRGTLPYEQYF
J gene: TRBJ2-1; CDR3 length: 15; V gene: TRBV5-4; CDR3 protein: CASSLEGAPYNEQFF
J gene: TRBJ2-2; CDR3 length: 16; V gene: TRBV7-9; CDR3 protein: CASSRTWDSNTGELFF
J gene: TRBJ2-7; CDR3 length: 13; V gene: TRBV7-2; CDR3 protein: CASSEDRGGEQYF
J gene: TRBJ2-3; CDR3 length: 16; V gene: TRBV7-2; CDR3 protein: CASTPGAGVFTDTQYF
J gene: TRBJ2-2; CDR3 length: 17; V gene: TRBV20-1; CDR3 protein: CSAPKGLAGGVTGELFF
J gene: TRBJ2-5; CDR3 length: 15; V gene: TRBV5-4; CDR3 protein: CASSTTGSPKETQYF
J gene: TRBJ2-3; CDR3 length: 16; V gene: TRBV5-1; CDR3 protein: CASSPGLAGNTDTQYF
J gene: TRBJ1-2; CDR3 length: 16; V gene: TRBV25-1; CDR3 protein: CASSDVTGGIGNGYTF
J gene: TRBJ2-4; CDR3 length: 16; V gene: TRBV5-6; CDR3 protein: CASSTRTAPSQNIQYF
J gene: TRBJ2-1; CDR3 length: 14; V gene: TRBV10-3; CDR3 protein: CAISGGGSYNEQFF
J gene: TRBJ2-1; CDR3 length: 16; V gene: TRBV15; CDR3 protein: CATSRDRGLAGGPQFF
J gene: TRBJ1-2; CDR3 length: 16; V gene: TRBV4-2; CDR3 protein: CASSQDLAGTSSGYTF
J gene: TRBJ2-3; CDR3 length: 15; V gene: TRBV5-5; CDR3 protein: CASSLEGITTDTQYF
J gene: TRBJ2-1; CDR3 length: 16; V gene: TRBV19; CDR3 protein: CASTKTGGASYNEQFF